These 5 T cell receptor beta chains share one sample of origin, sequenced in a study of identical twins. One entry per CDR3 protein results from TCRdb running MiXCR on the 5' RACE reads. The table shows approximately 890,000 distinct CDR3 sequences, with 9% to 15% occurring only once. This same sample was also part of a study on yellow fever vaccine responses in identical twins.

The sequenced sample was PBMCs. The source of these receptors is a woman between 18 and 29 years old in good health.

This clonotype has just a few counts. This sequence joins TRBV19 and TRBJ2-7; D may be TRBD1 (5 bases). From germline, CDR1 is LNHDA and CDR2 SQIVND (reference sequence). The V and J ends lost 3 bases and 4 bases respectively, with 22 bases between them. This CDR3 is 17 amino acids long. CDR3 residues: CASSIQLSWTKGYEQYF. CDR3 in DNA: TGTGCCAGTAGTATCCAATTGTCCTGGACAAAGGGGTACGAGCAGTACTTC.

The chain is built from TRBV5-5 and TRBJ2-7, with TRBD2 identical over 10 bases. In germline, CDR1 is SGHKS, CDR2 YYEKEE (reference sequence). J lost 4 bases, V lost 0 bases, and 7 bases had no gene match. This CDR3 has 16 amino acids. CDR3 sequence: CASSLGQREGLYEQYF. In DNA form, the CDR3 reads TGTGCCAGCAGCTTGGGACAGCGGGAGGGCCTATACGAGCAGTACTTC.

This chain joins TRBV19 and TRBJ1-1; D ambiguous. The ends were cut back, 0 bases at V and 4 bases at J, with 9 bases in the middle. Germline V gives CDR1 LNHDA, CDR2 SQIVND (reference sequence). The CDR3 sequence is 14 residues long. The CDR3 sequence: CASSIESGSTEAFF. The CDR3 nucleotides read TGTGCCAGTAGTATAGAGTCGGGGTCCACTGAAGCTTTCTTT.

This clonotype came up a few times. V usage is TRBV27 and J usage is TRBJ2-2; either TRBD1 or TRBD2 may supply D (7 bases each). Germline values: CDR1 MNHEY, CDR2 SMNVEV (reference sequence). V was cut by 0 bases and J by 5 bases, with 19 bases left in between. The CDR3 totals 18 residues. The CDR3 bases are TGTGCCAGCAGTTTATCTTCTCGGGGGGCAGGGGGGACCGGGGAGCTGTTTTTT. Translated, it gives CASSLSSRGAGGTGELFF.

Only a few counts were recorded for this clonotype. This chain joins TRBV7-9 and TRBJ2-1, with unresolved D. There are 13 residues in the CDR3. V was cut by 5 bases and J by 6 bases, with 11 bases left in between. Germline CDR1 and CDR2: SEHNR and FQNEAQ (reference sequence). DNA for the CDR3: TGTGCCAGCAGCCCCAACCCCCGCAATGAGCAGTTCTTC. Protein sequence: CASSPNPRNEQFF.